This TCR beta chain was obtained from a study of T cell responses to AZD1222 COVID-19 vaccine. General study points: Nearly half of spike-specific TCRs reportedly target variant regions that are unmutated in the B.1.351 and B.1.1.7 variants. The donor cohort was predominantly white British with a female majority, and clonal diversity may have been underestimated. Sampled repertoires all dated from after the peak T cell response.

A remark on this clone: Its antigen is not known.

This CDR3 spans 13 amino acids. Trimming took off 7 bases at V and 6 bases at J, with 13 bases between the two ends. CDR1 is WNHNN and CDR2 is SYGVQD in the germline V gene (reference sequence). Profiled with immunoSEQ multiplex PCR; TCRdb holds only in-frame clones, not every one. The sample yields about 100,000 clones, just over 85% seen once. The receptor's source is an adult in good health. The gene calls are TRBV10-1 and TRBJ2-1; D is uncertain. Sequencing used peripheral blood, obtained on day 0 of AZD1222 vaccination. The CDR3, as DNA: TGCGCCAGCACTCCTATATACCCCAATGAGCAGTTCTTC. Translating it yields CASTPIYPNEQFF.